This section outlines one TCR beta chain sequence together with its context. Its antigen remains undetermined. Sequence at one end of the junction differs from germline and may be a read error. Donors were patients with localized lung adenocarcinoma, a subtype of non-small cell lung cancer. Samples were obtained from the margins of localized lung adenocarcinomas. CD4+ T cells from tumor tissue were profiled separately from CD8+ T cells for TCR repertoire analysis. These data come from a study of CD4 and CD8 cells across lung adenocarcinoma regions (dated by TCRdb to 2017 to 2018). About the investigation overall: Intratumor heterogeneity of the T cell receptor repertoire was examined by comparing tumor centers with tumor margins.

The method behind the library was PCR. The sequencing machine was a HiSeq X Ten. TCRdb's own reprocessing of the public reads used fastp at Q25 and MiXCR and kept productive beta chains. A single entry per CDR3 protein holds the most common genes and DNA from its merged rows. The sample has about 19,000 distinct CDR3 sequences on record, roughly 50% of them singletons. Jointly, the top ten make up 15% to 20% of the sample. In the germline V gene (reference sequence), CDR1 corresponds to MNHEY and CDR2 to SMNVEV. The CDR3 runs 15 amino acids, cysteine and phenylalanine included. The entry retains the CDR3 DNA only, 45 bases that are in frame from base 1.

This receptor was obtained from a male donor with lung adenocarcinoma. The CD4 and CD8 labels of this study may be unreliable. Sequenced: CD4+ T cells from the margin of a lung tumor. In the paper's terms, the cell subset or site label means: tumor margin region. The rearrangement combines TRBV27 with TRBJ2-5; the D gene may be TRBD1 or TRBD2, since each aligns over 6 bases. CDR3 sequence: CASGFGGGAQKTQYF. The DNA sequence is TGTGCCAGCGGGTTCGGGGGCGGGGCCCAAAAGACCCAGTACTTC.